The 29 T cell receptor beta chains presented below share a single source sample, sequenced in a study of early T cells in non-severe SARS-CoV-2 infection. Via MiXCR, TCRdb re-called the 5' RACE reads, giving one row per CDR3 protein. The sample has 74,000 or so distinct CDR3 sequences, about 13% seen once. What was sequenced was whole blood. Source of these receptors: an adult who was a healthcare worker with PCR-confirmed SARS-CoV-2 infection or an uninfected control (not recorded which).

The sample holds a few counts of this clonotype. This chain links TRBV12-3 or TRBV12-4 with TRBJ2-2; 7 bases agree with TRBD1. V lost 6 bases, J lost 2 bases, and 3 bases stayed unmatched. The CDR3 length is 14 residues. In DNA form, the CDR3 reads TGTGCCAGCAGACGGACAGGAAACACCGGGGAGCTGTTTTTT. It specifies CASRRTGNTGELFF.

There are a few counts of this clonotype. The V gene is TRBV9, the J gene TRBJ2-3, with 9 nucleotides matching TRBD1. The junction had 7 bases not matched to a gene; V was cut back by 4 bases and J by 4 bases. Germline loops: CDR1 SGDLS, CDR2 YYNGEE. The CDR3 loop spans 15 amino acids. Here the CDR3 reads CASSTGTGLADTQYF. CDR3 nucleotide sequence: TGTGCCAGCAGCACCGGGACAGGGTTAGCAGATACGCAGTATTTT. Filled out from reference TRBV9 and TRBJ2-3, the complete variable domain reads DSGVTQTPKHLITATGQRVTLRCSPRSGDLSVYWYQQSLDQGLQFLIQYYNGEERAKGNILERFSAQQFPDLHSELNLSSLELGDSALYFCASSTGTGLADTQYFGPGTRLTVL.

This clonotype turned up a few times. The J gene is TRBJ2-2, the V gene TRBV5-5, with 9 bases lining up with TRBD1. This CDR3 is 17 amino acids long. CDR1 is SGHKS, CDR2 YYEKEE, per germline (reference sequence). V lost 4 bases and J lost 0; bases outside the gene matches: 7. CDR3 DNA: TGTGCCAGCAGCAGCAAACAGGGGGCTGCGAACACCGGGGAGCTGTTTTTT. Translating gives CASSSKQGAANTGELFF.

This clonotype was found a few times. The chain uses TRBV29-1 and TRBJ2-4; weak D call: TRBD1 (6 bases). CDR3 length: 13 amino acids. Germline V CDR1 and CDR2: SQVTM, ANQGSEA. Trimming cost V 6 bases and J 0 bases, with 9 bases left between them. The chain's CDR3 is CSVTTGAKNIQYF. The CDR3 nucleotides are TGCAGCGTGACGACAGGAGCCAAAAACATTCAGTACTTC.

This clonotype was detected a few times. The rearrangement links TRBV28 to TRBJ1-2; perhaps TRBD1 as D (5 bases). Germline V gene sequence: CDR1 MDHEN, CDR2 SYDVKM. This CDR3 comprises 13 residues. The V end was cut by 9 bases, the J end by 1 base, with 12 bases between. CDR3 protein: CASSEGLNYGYTF. CDR3 nucleotide sequence: TGTGCCAGTTCGGAGGGGCTTAACTATGGCTACACCTTC.

In its sample, this clonotype was seen a few times. This sequence joins TRBV29-1 and TRBJ1-1; possibly TRBD1 for D (6 bases). The germline V gene encodes CDR1 SQVTM and CDR2 ANQGSEA. The V end lost 5 bases, the J end lost 3 bases, and 10 bases lay between the germline ends. The CDR3 sequence is 12 residues long. CDR3 bases: TGCAGCGTTCTCAGGGGTTACACTGAAGCTTTCTTT. It specifies CSVLRGYTEAFF. Full variable domain (missing parts from reference TRBV29-1 and TRBJ1-1): SAVISQKPSRDICQRGTSLTIQCQVDSQVTMMFWYRQQPGQSLTLIATANQGSEATYESGFVIDKFPISRPNLTFSTLTVSNMSPEDSSIYLCSVLRGYTEAFFGQGTRLTVV.

V usage is TRBV28 and J usage is TRBJ2-7; D remains ambiguous. The CDR3 length is 11 residues. In germline, CDR1 is MDHEN, CDR2 SYDVKM. The V end was cut by 6 bases, the J end by 3 bases, with 6 bases between. This CDR3 reads CASSPYYEQYF. In DNA form, the CDR3 reads TGTGCCAGCAGCCCCTACTACGAGCAGTACTTC.

This chain links TRBV7-2 with TRBJ1-1, with 7 bases matching TRBD1. The CDR3 is 12 amino acids. V gave up 10 bases and J gave up 8 bases; unmatched junction bases: 10. Germline CDR1 reads SGHTA; CDR2 reads FQGNSA. The CDR3 spells CAINQGESEAFF. CDR3 coding DNA: TGTGCCATTAATCAGGGGGAGAGCGAAGCTTTCTTT.

The chain joins TRBV28 to TRBJ2-7; no definite D call. Trimming left V 4 bases short and J 4 bases short, with 23 bases between. This CDR3 has 17 residues. The germline CDR1 and CDR2 sequences are MDHEN and SYDVKM. CDR3 amino acids: CASSYPVYGRNQYEQYF. The CDR3 region has the DNA TGTGCCAGCAGTTATCCGGTATACGGGCGGAATCAATACGAGCAGTACTTC.

The J gene is TRBJ1-4, the V gene TRBV3-1; TRBD1 aligns across 10 bases. The CDR3 contains 14 residues. Germline V gene sequence: CDR1 LGHDT, CDR2 YNNKEL (reference sequence). Trimming removed 4 bases from V and 8 bases from J; junction bases left unmatched: 4. The CDR3 is CASSRGQGKEKLFF. CDR3 DNA sequence: TGTGCCAGCAGCCGGGGACAGGGGAAGGAAAAACTGTTTTTT.

The count of this clonotype is one. The chain combines TRBV18 with TRBJ1-1; D not resolved. The CDR3 is made up of 16 amino acids. The germline CDR1 and CDR2 sequences are KGHSH and LQKENI. V lost 2 bases and J lost 0, with 13 bases in between. The CDR3 DNA is TGTGCCAGCTCACCAAATCGGGTCCCTATGAACACTGAAGCTTTCTTT. It yields the protein CASSPNRVPMNTEAFF.

V and J are TRBV20-1 and TRBJ2-1; 10 positions match TRBD2. J lost 4 bases, V lost 2 bases, and 5 bases had no gene match. Per the germline V gene, CDR1 is DFQATT and CDR2 is SNEGSKA (reference sequence). This CDR3 comprises 15 residues. The CDR3 spells CSARLLAGEYNEQFF. CDR3 DNA sequence: TGCAGTGCTAGACTCCTAGCGGGGGAATACAATGAGCAGTTCTTC.

This clonotype came up a few times. The rearrangement uses TRBV7-2 and TRBJ1-4; unclear D gene. This CDR3 region has 15 residues. Trimming removed 5 bases from V and 0 bases from J, with 10 bases in between. Germline loops: CDR1 SGHTA, CDR2 FQGNSA. CDR3 in DNA: TGTGCCAGCAGCACGAGCGGCGCAACTAATGAAAAACTGTTTTTT. It yields the protein CASSTSGATNEKLFF.

This clonotype has only a few counts. This sequence joins TRBV7-9 and TRBJ1-1; 7 bases match TRBD1. The junction had 12 bases not matched to a gene; V was cut back by 7 bases and J by 1 base. The CDR3 totals 16 residues. Germline CDR1 reads SEHNR; CDR2 reads FQNEAQ (reference sequence). The CDR3 DNA is TGTGCCAGCATCCTTAAGGCCGGGACAGCGAACACTGAAGCTTTCTTT. Translated, it gives CASILKAGTANTEAFF.

This clonotype was counted between two and nine times. The chain uses TRBV27 and TRBJ2-7; either TRBD1 or TRBD2 may supply D (5 bases each). The CDR3 covers 15 residues. CDR1 and CDR2 from the germline V gene are MNHEY and SMNVEV (reference sequence). Trimming cost V 5 bases and J 4 bases, with 18 bases left between them. CDR3 coding DNA: TGTGCCAGCAGTCCGCATGACAGAGGACTTTACGAGCAGTACTTC. This encodes CASSPHDRGLYEQYF.

V gene TRBV7-2 combines with J gene TRBJ1-1; D perhaps matches TRBD1 (5 bases). Trimming removed 5 bases at V and 8 bases at J, with 27 bases between. Germline values: CDR1 SGHTA, CDR2 FQGNSA. The CDR3 totals 17 residues. DNA of the CDR3: TGTGCCAGCAGCATATTGCTCAGGGAGACTGCGCCGAAAGAAGCTTTCTTT. This gives the protein CASSILLRETAPKEAFF. The full variable domain, in which reference TRBV7-2 and TRBJ1-1 provide the parts outside the CDR3, is GAGVSQSPSNKVTEKGKDVELRCDPISGHTALYWYRQSLGQGLEFLIYFQGNSAPDKSGLPSDRFSAERTGGSVSTLTIQRTQQEDSAVYLCASSILLRETAPKEAFFGQGTRLTVV.

This clonotype was seen a few times. The V and J genes are TRBV20-1 and TRBJ2-2, with 8 positions matching TRBD1. The V gene's germline CDR1 is DFQATT and CDR2 SNEGSKA (reference sequence). CDR3 length: 16 amino acids. Unmatched junction bases numbered 10, after V lost 0 bases and J lost 7 bases. CDR3 in amino acids: CSARDSDRERIGELFF. DNA for the CDR3: TGCAGTGCTAGAGACTCGGACAGGGAAAGGATCGGGGAGCTGTTTTTT.

The sample holds many counts of this clonotype. V usage is TRBV24-1 and J usage is TRBJ1-5; 9 bases line up with TRBD1. Trimming took 7 bases from V and 7 from J; bases not matched to a gene: 13. Germline CDR1 KGHDR, CDR2 SFDVKD. The CDR3 runs 16 residues. CDR3 region: CATRYRDREGWQPQHF. The CDR3 nucleotides read TGTGCCACCAGATACCGGGACAGGGAAGGATGGCAGCCCCAGCATTTT.

This clonotype showed up many times. The chain joins TRBV5-1 to TRBJ1-1, with a possible D match to TRBD1 (6 bases). Trimming pared 4 bases from V and 0 bases from J, leaving 13 bases between. This CDR3 region has 15 residues. The germline V gene encodes CDR1 SGHRS and CDR2 YFSETQ. CDR3 sequence reads: CASSPAAGVNTEAFF. CDR3 in DNA: TGCGCCAGCAGCCCGGCTGCAGGGGTGAACACTGAAGCTTTCTTT.

The chain recombines TRBV6-6 with TRBJ2-1; 7 bases are a match to TRBD2. The junction had 13 bases not matched to a gene; V was cut back by 2 bases and J by 9 bases. Looked up from germline, CDR1 is MNHNY and CDR2 is SVGAGI (reference sequence). The CDR3 is 16 amino acids. CDR3 amino acids: CASSYGTGLVRGEQFF. CDR3 bases: TGTGCCAGCAGTTACGGGACTGGACTAGTACGTGGTGAGCAGTTCTTC.

V is TRBV27 and J is TRBJ2-1; 10 bases line up with TRBD2. The germline CDR1 and CDR2 sequences are MNHEY and SMNVEV (reference sequence). Trimming took 2 bases from V and 4 from J; bases not matched to a gene: 8. This CDR3 is 17 amino acids long. CDR3 nucleotide sequence: TGTGCCAGCAGTTTAGATCGCGGACTAGCGGAGTACAATGAGCAGTTCTTC. It codes for CASSLDRGLAEYNEQFF.

The CDR3 DNA is TGTGCCAGCAGCTTCCCCCCAGCGTCGAACACCGGGGAGCTGTTTTTT. Protein product: CASSFPPASNTGELFF. This rearrangement joins TRBV7-2 to TRBJ2-2; D is uncertain. Per germline, CDR1 SGHTA and CDR2 FQGNSA. The V end lost 3 bases, the J end lost 0 bases, and 11 bases lay between the germline ends. CDR3 length: 16 amino acids.

Only a few counts were recorded for this clonotype. This chain uses TRBV11-2 with TRBJ2-7; D possibly corresponds to TRBD2 (5 bases). This CDR3 region has 15 residues. V lost 6 bases to trimming and J lost 3 bases, with 18 bases between them. Germline V gene data show CDR1 as SGHAT and CDR2 as FQNNGV. The CDR3 protein is CASRRPGVAGYEQYF. CDR3 DNA sequence: TGTGCCAGCAGACGACCCGGGGTTGCGGGCTACGAGCAGTACTTC.

Note on this clonotype: A read error may produce the germline difference seen at one junction end. This sequence joins TRBV27 and TRBJ1-3; possible D gene TRBD1, 6 bases. Germline CDR1 and CDR2: MNHEY and SMNVEV (reference sequence). CDR3 size: 16 residues. CDR3 amino acids: CANSRLYRESGNTIYF. The CDR3 region has the DNA TGTGCCAACAGTCGCCTTTACAGGGAATCTGGAAACACCATATATTTT.

V is TRBV7-6 and J is TRBJ2-1; D may match TRBD1 or TRBD2 (5 bases each). Germline CDR1 SGHVS, CDR2 FNYEAQ. This CDR3 is 15 amino acids long. V lost 1 base to trimming and J lost 5 bases, with 12 bases between them. In DNA, the CDR3 is TGTGCCAGCAGCTTAGATCCGGGACCCAACAATGAGCAGTTCTTC. It is translated as CASSLDPGPNNEQFF.

The CDR3 region has the DNA TGTGCCAGCTCCGAATATCGTCCTCCGGATACGCAGTATTTT. It translates to CASSEYRPPDTQYF. The V and J genes are TRBV18 and TRBJ2-3; D unclear. The V and J ends lost 6 bases and 6 bases respectively, with 16 bases between them. There are 14 residues in the CDR3. CDR1 is KGHSH and CDR2 is LQKENI in the germline V gene.

As concerns this clonotype: This sequence may be a read error, since a much larger clone differs from it by one base. The rearrangement joins TRBV7-6 to TRBJ2-3, with 7 bases lining up with TRBD2. CDR1 is SGHVS, CDR2 FNYEAQ, per germline. This CDR3 is 15 amino acids long. V lost 5 bases, J lost 5 bases, and 10 bases stayed unmatched. CDR3 sequence reads: CASSLMGRAVDTQYF. In DNA form, the CDR3 reads TGTGCCAGCAGCCTGATGGGGAGGGCCGTAGATACGCAGTATTTT.

Only one count was recorded for this clonotype. The CDR3 does not end in the conserved phenylalanine or tryptophan, so this is likely a read error. It is unclear where the CDR3 begins or ends on the DNA, so no DNA is shown, and the CDR3 is as TCRdb lists it. The genes are TRBV6-1 and TRBJ2-7; the D call in the table, TRBD2, was not verified against the DNA. Germline V lookup: CDR1 MNHNS, CDR2 SASEGT. The CDR3 is 13 residues long, ends included. The CDR3 spells CASTRHLAGSPLL.

This clonotype was recorded many times. V and J are TRBV5-4 and TRBJ2-2, with 11 nucleotides matching TRBD1. The CDR3 contains 15 residues. V was clipped by 3 bases and J by 3 bases; unmatched bases: 1. Germline V gives CDR1 SGHNT, CDR2 YYREEE (reference sequence). The CDR3 bases are TGTGCCAGCAGCTCGGACAGGGGGCACACCGGGGAGCTGTTTTTT. Amino acids: CASSSDRGHTGELFF.